This T cell receptor (beta chain) is drawn from a study of chemoradiotherapy in HPV16-positive cancers (dated by TCRdb to between 2021 and 2023). Regarding the research as a whole: Candidate HPV-specific T-cell clones and common TCR motifs were defined by functional T-cell assays performed on cells from two HPV16-positive patients. Next, the candidate HPV-specific TCRs and motifs were followed in TCR repertoires from more than 70 patients with HPV-related cancers. Whether T-cell immunity against the HPV oncoproteins E6 and E7 changes during chemoradiotherapy and whether survival is affected by this immunity were examined in the study. The full study reports these points: Among HPV16-positive patients, expansion of HPV-responsive T cells during chemoradiotherapy was associated with better recurrence-free survival. Expansion of candidate HPV-specific clones and E7-related TCR motifs was observed in the tumor microenvironment during treatment, whereas no such expansion was observed for non-HPV-specific T cells. The survival association was reported for HPV16-positive patients, and the functional definition of HPV-specific T cells was derived from only a couple of HPV16-positive patients.

Repertoires were sampled repeatedly over the course of chemoradiotherapy so that clonal expansion in the tumor microenvironment could be followed. In the germline V gene (reference sequence), CDR1 corresponds to SEHNR and CDR2 to FQNEAQ. Unmatched junction bases come to 3, with V trimmed by 2 bases and J by 1 base. CDR3 length: 15 amino acids, cysteine to phenylalanine. The read is trimmed to its CDR3 DNA, 45 bases read in frame from base 1. Comment on this clone: No antigen is known for it. No base-level quality is on record; no much larger clone is a single base apart.

The library was built by means of the immunoSEQ multiplex PCR assay. TCRdb re-hosts the immuneACCESS table, in-frame sequences only. Its copies lack some clones; in the studies checked, an unresolved V gene accounts for under half of them, and the cause for the rest is not known. The table for this sample lists tens of thousands of clones; about 93% of them were counted only once. About a sixth of the sample belongs to the ten largest clones. This sequence uses TRBV7-9 and TRBJ1-2, and 8 junctional nucleotides match TRBD1. The source material was blood, sampled from a patient who underwent chemoradiotherapy. This TCR came from a human donor with HPV-associated anogenital cancer. The DNA sequence reads TGTGCCAGCAGCTTACCCGGACAGGGTAACTATGGCTACACCTTC. Its amino acids are CASSLPGQGNYGYTF.